The 8 T cell receptor beta chains given below trace back to one sample, sequenced in a study of blood T cell repertoires in COVID-19. Clones were sequenced by immunoSEQ multiplex PCR, and TCRdb holds only the in-frame ones, with some missing. The sample has some 310,000 clones; roughly 88% are singletons. The sequenced sample consisted of peripheral blood. These receptors originate from a woman younger than 45 with COVID-19, enrolled during active disease.

The V gene is TRBV10-3, the J gene TRBJ1-4; D unresolved. Trimming took off 5 bases at V and 0 bases at J, with 10 bases between the two ends. Germline V lookup: CDR1 ENHRY, CDR2 SYGVKD. The CDR3 extends over 15 amino acids. CDR3 amino acids: CAISMNSATNEKLFF. In DNA, the CDR3 is TGTGCCATCAGTATGAATAGTGCAACTAATGAAAAACTGTTTTTT.

This chain joins TRBV6-5 and TRBJ1-5, with D maybe TRBD1 (5 bases). This CDR3 region has 15 residues. The V gene's germline CDR1 is MNHEY and CDR2 SVGAGI. V lost 6 bases to trimming and J lost 7 bases, with 19 bases between them. The CDR3 DNA reads TGTGCCAGCAGCCCCGGGGGGGGACCGACGCAGCCCCAGCATTTT. Its translation is CASSPGGGPTQPQHF.

The chain couples TRBV11-2 to TRBJ2-2; tentatively, D is TRBD2 (6 bases). In germline, CDR1 is SGHAT, CDR2 FQNNGV. Trimming cost V 5 bases and J 6 bases, with 10 bases left between them. This CDR3 is 13 amino acids long. The CDR3 loop is CASSLVAAGELFF. CDR3 bases: TGTGCCAGCAGCCTGGTAGCGGCCGGGGAGCTGTTTTTT. The variable domain in full, completed from reference TRBV11-2 and TRBJ2-2, reads EAGVAQSPRYKIIEKRQSVAFWCNPISGHATLYWYQQILGQGPKLLIQFQNNGVVDDSQLPKDRFSAERLKGVDSTLKIQPAKLEDSAVYLCASSLVAAGELFFGEGSRLTVL.

V and J are TRBV6-2 or TRBV6-3 and TRBJ2-5; D perhaps matches TRBD1 (6 bases). V lost 5 bases to trimming and J lost 2 bases, with 15 bases between them. In germline, CDR1 is MNHEY, CDR2 SVGEGT. This CDR3 spans 15 amino acids. CDR3 sequence reads: CASSAPWGRQETQYF. In nucleotides, the CDR3 is TGTGCCAGCAGTGCCCCTTGGGGGCGTCAAGAGACCCAGTACTTC.

In this sample, this clone turned up many times. The chain combines TRBV9 with TRBJ2-1; a possible D gene is TRBD2 (6 bases). Germline V gives CDR1 SGDLS, CDR2 YYNGEE. The CDR3 is made up of 16 amino acids. Trimming stripped 1 base from V and 8 bases from J, with 19 bases between. The CDR3 loop reads CASSVMVLARGYEQFF. CDR3 nucleotide sequence: TGTGCCAGCAGCGTAATGGTCCTAGCGCGAGGGTATGAGCAGTTCTTC.

This chain links TRBV7-2 with TRBJ1-6; 9 nucleotides line up with TRBD1. Germline loops: CDR1 SGHTA, CDR2 FQGNSA. V lost 1 base and J lost 10; bases outside the gene matches: 5. The CDR3 extends over 15 amino acids. The CDR3 reads CASSLGGTGRSPLHF. For the CDR3, the DNA is TGTGCCAGCAGCTTAGGAGGGACAGGGAGATCACCCCTCCACTTT.

The chain joins TRBV11-2 to TRBJ2-2, with TRBD2 identical over 12 bases. The germline gives CDR1 SGHAT, CDR2 FQNNGV. The ends lost 3 bases at V and 4 bases at J; junction bases unmatched: 0. This CDR3 has 15 amino acids. The CDR3 region has the DNA TGTGCCAGCAGCTTGACTAGCGGGAGCACCGGGGAGCTGTTTTTT. Protein product: CASSLTSGSTGELFF.

This chain joins TRBV28 and TRBJ1-3, with D possibly matching TRBD1 (6 bases). Per the germline V gene, CDR1 is MDHEN and CDR2 is SYDVKM. There are 14 residues in the CDR3. Trimming stripped 7 bases from V and 0 bases from J, with 10 bases between. For the CDR3, the DNA is TGTGCCAGCATAGGGGGAGTCTCTGGAAACACCATATATTTT. Translation gives CASIGGVSGNTIYF.